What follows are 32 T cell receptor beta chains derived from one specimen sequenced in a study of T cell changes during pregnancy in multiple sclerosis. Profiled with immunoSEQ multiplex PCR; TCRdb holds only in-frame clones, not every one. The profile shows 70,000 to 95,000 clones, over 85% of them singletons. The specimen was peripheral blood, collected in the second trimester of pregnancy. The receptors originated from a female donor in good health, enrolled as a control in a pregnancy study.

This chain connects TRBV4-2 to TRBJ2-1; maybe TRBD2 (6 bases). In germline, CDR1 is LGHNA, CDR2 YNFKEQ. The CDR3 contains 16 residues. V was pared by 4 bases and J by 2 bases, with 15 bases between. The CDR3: CASSPGGSYTYNEQFF. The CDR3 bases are TGTGCCAGCAGCCCCGGGGGATCGTACACCTACAATGAGCAGTTCTTC.

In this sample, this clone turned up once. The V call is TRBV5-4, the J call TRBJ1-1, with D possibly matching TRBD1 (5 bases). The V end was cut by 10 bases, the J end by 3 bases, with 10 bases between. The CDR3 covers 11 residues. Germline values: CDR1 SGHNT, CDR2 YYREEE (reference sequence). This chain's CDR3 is CAWPTDTEAFF. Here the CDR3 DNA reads TGTGCCTGGCCGACAGACACTGAAGCTTTCTTT.

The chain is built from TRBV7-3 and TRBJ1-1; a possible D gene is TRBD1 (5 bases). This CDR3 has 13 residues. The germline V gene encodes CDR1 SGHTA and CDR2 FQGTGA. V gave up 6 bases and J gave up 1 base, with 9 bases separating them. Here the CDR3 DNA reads TGTGCCAGCAGTAAAGACAGGAACACTGAAGCTTTCTTT. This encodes CASSKDRNTEAFF. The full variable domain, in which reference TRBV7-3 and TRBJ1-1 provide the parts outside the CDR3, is GAGVSQTPSNKVTEKGKYVELRCDPISGHTALYWYRQSLGQGPEFLIYFQGTGAADDSGLPNDRFFAVRPEGSVSTLKIQRTERGDSAVYLCASSKDRNTEAFFGQGTRLTVV.

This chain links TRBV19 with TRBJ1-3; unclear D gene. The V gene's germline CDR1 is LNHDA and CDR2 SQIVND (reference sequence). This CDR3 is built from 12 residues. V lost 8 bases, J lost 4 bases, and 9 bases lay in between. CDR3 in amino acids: CASGGRGNTIYF. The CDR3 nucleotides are TGTGCCAGTGGAGGGCGCGGAAACACCATATATTTT.

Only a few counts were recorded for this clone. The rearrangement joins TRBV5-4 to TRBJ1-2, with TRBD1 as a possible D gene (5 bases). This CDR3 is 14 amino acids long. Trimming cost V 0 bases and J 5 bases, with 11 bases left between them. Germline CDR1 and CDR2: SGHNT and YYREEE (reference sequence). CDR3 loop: CASSLAQGMYGYTF. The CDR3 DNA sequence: TGTGCCAGCAGCTTGGCTCAGGGAATGTATGGCTACACCTTC. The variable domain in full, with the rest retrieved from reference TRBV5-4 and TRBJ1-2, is ETGVTQSPTHLIKTRGQQVTLRCSSQSGHNTVSWYQQALGQGPQFIFQYYREEENGRGNFPPRFSGLQFPNYSSELNVNALELDDSALYLCASSLAQGMYGYTFGSGTRLTVV.

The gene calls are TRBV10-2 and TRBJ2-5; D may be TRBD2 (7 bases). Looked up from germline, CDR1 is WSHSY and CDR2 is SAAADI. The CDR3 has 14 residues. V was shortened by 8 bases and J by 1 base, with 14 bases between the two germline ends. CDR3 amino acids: CASSGGRSQETQYF. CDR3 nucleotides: TGCGCCAGCTCCGGGGGGCGGTCCCAAGAGACCCAGTACTTC.

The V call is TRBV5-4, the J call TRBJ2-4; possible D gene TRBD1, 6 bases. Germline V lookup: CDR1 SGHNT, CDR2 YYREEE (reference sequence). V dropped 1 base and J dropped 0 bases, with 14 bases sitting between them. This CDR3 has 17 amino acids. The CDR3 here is CASSLYGRGLAKNIQYF. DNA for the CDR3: TGTGCCAGCAGCTTGTATGGCAGGGGATTAGCCAAAAACATTCAGTACTTC.

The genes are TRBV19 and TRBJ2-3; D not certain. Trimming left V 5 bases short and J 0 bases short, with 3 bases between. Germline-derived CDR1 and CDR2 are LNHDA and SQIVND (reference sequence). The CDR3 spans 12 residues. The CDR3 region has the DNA TGTGCCAGTAGTCCTAGCACAGATACGCAGTATTTT. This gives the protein CASSPSTDTQYF.

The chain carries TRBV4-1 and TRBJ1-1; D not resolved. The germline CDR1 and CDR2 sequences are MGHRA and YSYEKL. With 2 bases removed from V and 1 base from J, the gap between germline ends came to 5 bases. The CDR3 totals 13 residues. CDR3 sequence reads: CASSQHGNTEAFF. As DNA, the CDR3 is TGCGCCAGCAGCCAACACGGGAACACTGAAGCTTTCTTT.

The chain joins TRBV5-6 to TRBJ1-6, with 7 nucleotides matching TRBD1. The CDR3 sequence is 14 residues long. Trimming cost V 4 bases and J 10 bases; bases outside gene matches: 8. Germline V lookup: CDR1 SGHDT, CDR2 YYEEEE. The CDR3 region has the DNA TGTGCCAGCAGCCCTTATCGACAGGGATCACCCCTCCACTTT. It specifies CASSPYRQGSPLHF.

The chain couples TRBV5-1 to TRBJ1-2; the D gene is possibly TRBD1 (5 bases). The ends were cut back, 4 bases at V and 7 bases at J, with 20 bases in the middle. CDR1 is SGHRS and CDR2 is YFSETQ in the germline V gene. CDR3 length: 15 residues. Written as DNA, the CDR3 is TGCGCCAGCAGCCGATCGCAGGGAACCTTAATTGGCTACACCTTC. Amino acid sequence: CASSRSQGTLIGYTF.

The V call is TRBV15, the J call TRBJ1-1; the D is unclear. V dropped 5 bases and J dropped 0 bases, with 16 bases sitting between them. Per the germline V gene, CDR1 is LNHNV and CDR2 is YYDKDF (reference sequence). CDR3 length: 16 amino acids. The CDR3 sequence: CATSGLTAGVNTEAFF. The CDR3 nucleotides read TGTGCCACCAGCGGATTAACCGCAGGTGTGAACACTGAAGCTTTCTTT.

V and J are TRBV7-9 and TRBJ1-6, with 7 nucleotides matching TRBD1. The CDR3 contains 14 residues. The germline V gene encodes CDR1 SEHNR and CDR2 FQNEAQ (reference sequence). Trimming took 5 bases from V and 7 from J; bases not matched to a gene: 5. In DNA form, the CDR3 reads TGTGCCAGCAGCCGGACAGGTGGGAATTCACCCCTCCACTTT. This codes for CASSRTGGNSPLHF.

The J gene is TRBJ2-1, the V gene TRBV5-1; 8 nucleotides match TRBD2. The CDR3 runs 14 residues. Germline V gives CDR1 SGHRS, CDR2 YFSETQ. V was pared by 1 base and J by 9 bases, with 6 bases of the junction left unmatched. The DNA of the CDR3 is TGCGCCAGCAGCTTGAACGGGGGGGCTACTGAGCAGTTCTTC. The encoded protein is CASSLNGGATEQFF.

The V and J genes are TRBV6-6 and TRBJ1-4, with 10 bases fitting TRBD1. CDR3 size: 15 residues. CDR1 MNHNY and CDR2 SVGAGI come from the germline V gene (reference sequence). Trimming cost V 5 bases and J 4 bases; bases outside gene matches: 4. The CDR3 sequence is CASSPGTGVNEKLFF. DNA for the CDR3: TGTGCCAGCAGTCCCGGGACAGGGGTTAATGAAAAACTGTTTTTT.

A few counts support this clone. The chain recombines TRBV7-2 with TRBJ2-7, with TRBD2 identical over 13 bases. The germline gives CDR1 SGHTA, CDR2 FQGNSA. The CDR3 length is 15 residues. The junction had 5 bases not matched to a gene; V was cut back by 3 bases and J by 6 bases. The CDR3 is CASSFAGTSGVEQYF. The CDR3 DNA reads TGTGCCAGCAGCTTCGCCGGGACTAGCGGGGTCGAGCAGTACTTC.

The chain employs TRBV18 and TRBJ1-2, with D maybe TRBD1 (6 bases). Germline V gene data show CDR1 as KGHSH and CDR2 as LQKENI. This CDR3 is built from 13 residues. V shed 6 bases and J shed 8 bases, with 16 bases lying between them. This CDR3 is CASSPGQSGGYTF. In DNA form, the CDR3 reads TGTGCCAGCTCCCCTGGACAGTCCGGGGGCTACACCTTC.

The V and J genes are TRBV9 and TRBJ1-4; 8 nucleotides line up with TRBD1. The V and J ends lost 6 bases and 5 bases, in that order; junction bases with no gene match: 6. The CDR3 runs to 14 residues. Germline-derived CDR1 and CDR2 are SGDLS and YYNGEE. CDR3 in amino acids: CASKPSGGNEKLFF. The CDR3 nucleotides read TGTGCCAGCAAGCCGTCAGGGGGCAATGAAAAACTGTTTTTT. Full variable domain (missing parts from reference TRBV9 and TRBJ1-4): DSGVTQTPKHLITATGQRVTLRCSPRSGDLSVYWYQQSLDQGLQFLIQYYNGEERAKGNILERFSAQQFPDLHSELNLSSLELGDSALYFCASKPSGGNEKLFFGSGTQLSVL.

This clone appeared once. In nucleotides, the CDR3 is TGTGCCATCAGTGAGCTAGGGACAGGGAGAACAGATACGCAGTATTTT. Its protein product is CAISELGTGRTDTQYF. The V gene is TRBV10-3, the J gene TRBJ2-3, with 9 bases fitting TRBD1. This CDR3 comprises 16 residues. The germline V gene has CDR1 ENHRY and CDR2 SYGVKD. Losses at the gene ends were 2 bases for V and 3 bases for J; bases not matched to a gene: 6.

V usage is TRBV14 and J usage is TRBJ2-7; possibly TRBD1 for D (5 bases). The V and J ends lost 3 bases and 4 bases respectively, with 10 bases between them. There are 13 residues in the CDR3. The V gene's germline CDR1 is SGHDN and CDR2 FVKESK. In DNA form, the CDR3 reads TGTGCCAGCAGCCATCTAGACAGTTACGAGCAGTACTTC. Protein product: CASSHLDSYEQYF. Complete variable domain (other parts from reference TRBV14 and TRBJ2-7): EAGVTQFPSHSVIEKGQTVTLRCDPISGHDNLYWYRRVMGKEIKFLLHFVKESKQDESGMPNNRFLAERTGGTYSTLKVQPAELEDSGVYFCASSHLDSYEQYFGPGTRLTVT.

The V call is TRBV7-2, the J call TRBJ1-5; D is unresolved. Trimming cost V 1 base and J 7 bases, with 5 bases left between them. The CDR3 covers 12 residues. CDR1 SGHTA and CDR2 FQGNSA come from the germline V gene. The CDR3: CASSLDVQPQHF. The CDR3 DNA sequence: TGTGCCAGCAGCTTAGATGTACAGCCCCAGCATTTT.

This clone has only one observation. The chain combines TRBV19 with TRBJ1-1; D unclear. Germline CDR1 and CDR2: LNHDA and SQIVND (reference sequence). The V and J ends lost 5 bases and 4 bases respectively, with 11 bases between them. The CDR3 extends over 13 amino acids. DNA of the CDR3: TGTGCCAGTAGTCTACGGGAGTCCACTGAAGCTTTCTTT. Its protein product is CASSLRESTEAFF.

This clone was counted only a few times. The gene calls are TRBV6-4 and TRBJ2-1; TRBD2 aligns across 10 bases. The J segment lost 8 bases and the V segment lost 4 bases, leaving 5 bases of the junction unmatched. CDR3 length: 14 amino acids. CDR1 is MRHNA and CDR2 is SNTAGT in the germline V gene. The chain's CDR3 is CASSGSGGPDEQFF. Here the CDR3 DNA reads TGTGCCAGCAGTGGTAGCGGGGGGCCCGATGAGCAGTTCTTC.

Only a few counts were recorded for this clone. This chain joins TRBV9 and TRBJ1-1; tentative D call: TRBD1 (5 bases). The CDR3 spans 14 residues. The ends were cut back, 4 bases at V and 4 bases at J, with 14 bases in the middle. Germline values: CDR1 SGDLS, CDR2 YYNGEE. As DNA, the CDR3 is TGTGCCAGCAGCCCGGATATGGGGGGCACTGAAGCTTTCTTT. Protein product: CASSPDMGGTEAFF.

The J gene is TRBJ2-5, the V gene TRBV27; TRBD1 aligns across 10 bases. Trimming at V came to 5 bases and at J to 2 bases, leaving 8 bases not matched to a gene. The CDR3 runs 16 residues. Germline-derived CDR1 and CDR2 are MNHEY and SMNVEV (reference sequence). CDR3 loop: CASSLTGQGGQETQYF. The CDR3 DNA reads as TGTGCCAGCAGTCTCACCGGACAGGGGGGACAAGAGACCCAGTACTTC.

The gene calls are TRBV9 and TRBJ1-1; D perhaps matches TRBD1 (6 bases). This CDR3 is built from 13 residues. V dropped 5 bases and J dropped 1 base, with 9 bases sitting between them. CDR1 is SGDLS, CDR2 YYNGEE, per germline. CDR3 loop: CASSRGRNTEAFF. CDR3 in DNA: TGTGCCAGCAGTAGGGGGAGGAACACTGAAGCTTTCTTT.

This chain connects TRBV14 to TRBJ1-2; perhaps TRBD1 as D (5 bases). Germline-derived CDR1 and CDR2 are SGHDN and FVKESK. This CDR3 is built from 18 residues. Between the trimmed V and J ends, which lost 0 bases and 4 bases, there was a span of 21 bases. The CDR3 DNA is TGTGCCAGCAGCCAAGATATTAATCTGGGGCACAGATTCTATGGCTACACCTTC. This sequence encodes CASSQDINLGHRFYGYTF.

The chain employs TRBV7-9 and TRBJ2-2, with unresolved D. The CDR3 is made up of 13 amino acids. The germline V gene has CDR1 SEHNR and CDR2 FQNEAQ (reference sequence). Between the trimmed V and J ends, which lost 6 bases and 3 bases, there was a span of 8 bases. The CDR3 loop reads CASRRGDTGELFF. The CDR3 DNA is TGTGCCAGCAGGCGTGGTGACACCGGGGAGCTGTTTTTT.

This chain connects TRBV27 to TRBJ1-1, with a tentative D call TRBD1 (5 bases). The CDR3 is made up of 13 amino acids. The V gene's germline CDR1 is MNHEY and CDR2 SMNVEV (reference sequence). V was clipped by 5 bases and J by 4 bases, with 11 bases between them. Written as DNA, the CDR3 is TGTGCCAGCAGTACAAGCAGGGTCACTGAAGCTTTCTTT. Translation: CASSTSRVTEAFF.

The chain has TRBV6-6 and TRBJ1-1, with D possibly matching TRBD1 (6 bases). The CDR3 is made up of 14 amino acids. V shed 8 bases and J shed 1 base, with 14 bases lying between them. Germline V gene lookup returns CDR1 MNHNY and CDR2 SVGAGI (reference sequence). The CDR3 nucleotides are TGTGCCAGCTGCAGGGGAGAGGGGAACACTGAAGCTTTCTTT. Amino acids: CASCRGEGNTEAFF.

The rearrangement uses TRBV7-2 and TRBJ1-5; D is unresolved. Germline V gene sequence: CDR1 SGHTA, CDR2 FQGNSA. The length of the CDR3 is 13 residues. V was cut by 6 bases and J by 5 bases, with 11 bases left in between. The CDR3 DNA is TGTGCCAGCAGAGAAAACAGCCATCAGCCCCAGCATTTT. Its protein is CASRENSHQPQHF.

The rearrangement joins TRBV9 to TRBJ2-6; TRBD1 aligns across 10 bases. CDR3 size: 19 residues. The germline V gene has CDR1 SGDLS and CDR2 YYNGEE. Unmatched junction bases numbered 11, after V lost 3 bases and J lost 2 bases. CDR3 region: CASSAQKRQGATGANVLTF. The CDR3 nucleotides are TGTGCCAGCAGCGCCCAGAAGAGACAGGGGGCTACTGGGGCCAACGTCCTGACTTTC.